This T cell receptor beta chain was sequenced in a study of blood T cell repertoires in COVID-19. Study background: Both acute and convalescent COVID-19 samples were obtained from the United States, Italy and Spain. PBMCs, B-cell-depleted T cells, or T cells were the source of the cDNA or gDNA that made up the material.

Original processing notes: Nucleated cell number was recorded as an estimate derived from reference gene primer amplification. The protocol was immunoSEQ multiplex PCR, while the TCRdb copy is restricted to in-frame clones and leaves out a portion. D and trimming were read from the DNA, whereas the V and J calls and clone size are those reported in that table. The repertoire holds roughly 220,000 clones, with 80% to 85% as singletons. Trimming took off 4 bases at V and 7 bases at J, with 14 bases between the two ends. The length of the CDR3 is 14 residues. Germline CDR1 is MDHEN and CDR2 is SYDVKM. The source is a man aged 30 to 39 with active or convalescent COVID-19. The chain uses TRBV28 and TRBJ1-5; D might be TRBD1 (6 bases). Sequenced material: peripheral blood. In DNA, the CDR3 is TGTGCCAGCAGTTCACAGGGCTTAATCCAGCCCCAGCATTTT. This translates into CASSSQGLIQPQHF.